Listed below are T cell receptor beta chains from one sample, sequenced in a study of T cells in Graves' hyperthyroidism and ophthalmopathy. One entry per CDR3 protein, called by TCRdb with MiXCR from the multiplex PCR reads. Here the sample spans about 560,000 distinct CDR3 sequences, around 45% being singletons. The sequenced sample was peripheral blood or thyroid tissue (not recorded which). These receptors were taken from a woman younger than 30 with Graves' hyperthyroidism. CDR3s include the opening cysteine and the closing phenylalanine or tryptophan. D genes are given only for firm matches. Not every row has a clone size; where given, it reads once, few, many or a size class.

D gene | J gene | clone size | V gene | CDR3 DNA | CDR3 protein
TRBD1 | TRBJ1-2 | many | TRBV24-1 | TGTGCCACCAGTGATCCGACAGGGGGAAACTATGGCTACACCTTC | CATSDPTGGNYGYTF
NA | TRBJ1-6 | few | TRBV19 | TGTGCCAGTAGTATTGGTCATAATTCACCCCTCCACTTT | CASSIGHNSPLHF
TRBD2 | TRBJ2-5 | NA | TRBV2 | TGTGCCAGCAGTGAATCCCGGACTAGAATGTTAGAGACCCAGTACTTC | CASSESRTRMLETQYF
TRBD2 | TRBJ2-7 | NA | TRBV6-6 | TGTGCCAGCAGTAATGGACTAGCGGGAAAGTACGAGCAGTACTTC | CASSNGLAGKYEQYF
NA | TRBJ1-2 | NA | TRBV29-1 | TGCAGCGTTGAAGACCAGGGTGCCCAAGGCTACACCTTC | CSVEDQGAQGYTF
NA | TRBJ1-2 | many | TRBV25-1 | TGTGCCAGCAGTGAAATGGCAGGAACGGGCTACACCTTC | CASSEMAGTGYTF
TRBD1 | TRBJ1-6 | many | TRBV19 | TGTGCCAGTACAATTACAGGGGCGGGATCACCCCTCCACTTT | CASTITGAGSPLHF
NA | TRBJ2-7 | NA | TRBV2 | TGTGCCAGCAGCCCCGGGGCGGGCTACTACGAGCAGTACTTC | CASSPGAGYYEQYF
NA | TRBJ1-2 | many | TRBV7-2 | TGTGCCAGCAGCTTCGACACGGATGGCTACACCTTC | CASSFDTDGYTF
NA | TRBJ2-7 | few | TRBV7-2 | TGTGCCAGCAGTTTATGGACAGCGCCCTACGAGCAGTACTTC | CASSLWTAPYEQYF
NA | TRBJ1-5 | NA | TRBV3-1 | TGTGCCAGCAGCCAAGGCCTCAGTGGCAATCAGCCCCAGCATTTT | CASSQGLSGNQPQHF
NA | TRBJ1-1 | few | TRBV7-3 | TGTGCCAGCAGTTACTCGATAGGACAGATGAACGCTGAAGCTTTCTTT | CASSYSIGQMNAEAFF
TRBD2 | TRBJ2-7 | few | TRBV7-9 | TGTGCCAGCAGCTTGGGGGTTGCGCGGGAGAGCGACGAGCAGTACTTC | CASSLGVARESDEQYF
TRBD1 | TRBJ1-4 | few | TRBV7-8 | TGTGCCAGCAGTTCTAGAGGACAGGGCCGAAATGAAAAACTGTTTTTT | CASSSRGQGRNEKLFF
TRBD2 | TRBJ2-7 | NA | TRBV20-1 | TGCAGTGCTCGGGGACTAGCGGGAGGATCCTACGAGCAGTACTTC | CSARGLAGGSYEQYF
NA | TRBJ1-3 | many | TRBV9 | TGTGCCAGCAGCGTAGTAGGTACCTCTGGAAACACCATATATTTT | CASSVVGTSGNTIYF